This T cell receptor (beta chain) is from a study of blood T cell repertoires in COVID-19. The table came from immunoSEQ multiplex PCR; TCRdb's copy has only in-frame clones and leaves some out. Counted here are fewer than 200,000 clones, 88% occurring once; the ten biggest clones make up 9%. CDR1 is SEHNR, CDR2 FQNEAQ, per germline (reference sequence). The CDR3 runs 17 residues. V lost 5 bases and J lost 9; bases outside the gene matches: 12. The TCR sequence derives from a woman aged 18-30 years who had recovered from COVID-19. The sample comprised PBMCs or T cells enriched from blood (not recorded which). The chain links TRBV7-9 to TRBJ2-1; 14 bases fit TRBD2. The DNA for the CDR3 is TGTGCCAGCAGCCCAAAACCTGGACTAGCGGGAGGACGTGAGCAGTTCTTC. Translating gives CASSPKPGLAGGREQFF.